This T cell receptor beta chain derives from a study of a mutant IDH1 vaccine in newly diagnosed glioma. As for the study in general: Treated patients comprised about 60% males and approximately 40% females, mean age about 38 years. Study-wide points: Alterations occurring in top peripheral T cell clonotypes seemed unrelated to pseudoprogression.

CDR1 is SGHTA and CDR2 is FQGNSA in the germline V gene. This CDR3 contains 14 residues. Trimming pared 6 bases from V and 4 bases from J, leaving 15 bases between. Documented time point: week 35, safety follow-up. The investigators gave 300 ug of mutant IDH1 20-mer peptide in each vaccine dose, together with topical imiquimod. In regard to this clone: The antigen remains undetermined.

Only in-frame clones appear in the TCRdb table, and some are missing; sequencing was by immunoSEQ multiplex PCR. The profile covers roughly 68,000 clones, with roughly 74% appearing a single time and around 4.5% taken by the ten largest. The input for sequencing was PBMCs, taken from a glioma patient whose treatment included an IDH1 peptide vaccine. This clonotype originated in a man aged 45 to 65 with glioma. This chain uses TRBV7-2 with TRBJ1-1; D might be TRBD1 (5 bases). The CDR3 region has the DNA TGTGCCAGCAGTTTACAGGATGGGAGCACTGAAGCTTTCTTT. This encodes CASSLQDGSTEAFF. The full variable domain, rest sourced from reference TRBV7-2 and TRBJ1-1, is GAGVSQSPSNKVTEKGKDVELRCDPISGHTALYWYRQSLGQGLEFLIYFQGNSAPDKSGLPSDRFSAERTGGSVSTLTIQRTQQEDSAVYLCASSLQDGSTEAFFGQGTRLTVV.